This T cell receptor (beta chain) emerged from a study of blood T cell repertoires in COVID-19. Trimming at V came to 3 bases and at J to 3 bases, leaving 13 bases not matched to a gene. CDR1 is SGDLS and CDR2 is YYNGEE in the germline V gene. The CDR3 totals 18 residues. Clones were sequenced by immunoSEQ multiplex PCR, and TCRdb holds only the in-frame ones, with some missing. The sample consists of about 220,000 clones, 84% of them appearing once. Symptom resolution, clearance, or two negative PCRs marked the recovered donors of Cohort 3. Sample: PBMCs or T cells enriched from blood (not recorded which). This clonotype originated in a woman aged 35 to 49 who had recovered from COVID-19. The J gene is TRBJ2-1, the V gene TRBV9; TRBD2 aligns across 9 bases. The CDR3 reads CASSGHNGAGGLYNEQFF. DNA for the CDR3: TGTGCCAGCAGCGGGCACAATGGGGCGGGAGGGCTCTACAATGAGCAGTTCTTC.